One and the same sample provided the 22 T cell receptor beta chains below, sequenced in a study of blood T cell repertoires in COVID-19 (TCRdb year 2020). Library prep was done by the immunoSEQ multiplex PCR assay. What TCRdb holds here is the immuneACCESS table cut down to in-frame rearrangements. Part of the clones is not present; checked against another copy, under half of the missing clones reflect an unresolved V gene, and the others are unexplained. The sample profile shows roughly 180,000 clones; around 82% of them were found once. Approximately 12% of the sample is in the top ten clones. The sample comprised PBMCs or T cells enriched from blood (not recorded which). All receptors come from a man aged 40-49 years who had recovered from COVID-19.

The chain combines TRBV19 with TRBJ1-1; D is perhaps TRBD1 (5 bases). Germline V gene sequence: CDR1 LNHDA, CDR2 SQIVND (reference sequence). Trimming removed 5 bases from V and 4 bases from J, with 20 bases in between. The CDR3 is 16 residues long. The chain's CDR3 is CASSPTYTGVGTEAFF. CDR3 bases: TGTGCCAGTAGTCCCACGTACACAGGAGTTGGCACTGAAGCTTTCTTT.

This clone has more than one count but fewer than ten. The genes are TRBV14 and TRBJ1-2, with TRBD1 as a possible D gene (5 bases). Per germline, CDR1 SGHDN and CDR2 FVKESK. The CDR3 length is 18 residues. V gave up 2 bases and J gave up 3 bases, with 22 bases separating them. The CDR3 nucleotides read TGTGCCAGCAGCCAACTGCAAAAGGGAGGGGTCGTGGACTATGGCTACACCTTC. Translated, it gives CASSQLQKGGVVDYGYTF.

The chain joins TRBV24-1 to TRBJ1-4; 7 bases are shared with TRBD1. This CDR3 spans 15 amino acids. Germline-derived CDR1 and CDR2 are KGHDR and SFDVKD. V was pared by 4 bases and J by 8 bases, with 9 bases of the junction left unmatched. CDR3 DNA: TGTGCCACCAGTGACCCTCGACAGGGTGACGAAAAACTGTTTTTT. As protein: CATSDPRQGDEKLFF.

The V gene is TRBV28, the J gene TRBJ2-7; maybe TRBD1 (7 bases). The V end was cut by 5 bases, the J end by 2 bases, with 16 bases between. This CDR3 comprises 15 residues. Looked up from germline, CDR1 is MDHEN and CDR2 is SYDVKM. The CDR3 bases are TGTGCCAGCAGTCCAGGGGGGACAGCCCCCTACGAGCAGTACTTC. Its translation is CASSPGGTAPYEQYF.

The V and J genes are TRBV4-1 and TRBJ2-3, with D perhaps matching TRBD2 (7 bases). The CDR3 has 17 amino acids. V was pared by 4 bases and J by 4 bases, with 21 bases between. Germline CDR1 reads MGHRA; CDR2 reads YSYEKL. In nucleotides, the CDR3 is TGCGCCAGCAGCCCACCGATGGGGGGGCTACGGTCAGATACGCAGTATTTT. As protein: CASSPPMGGLRSDTQYF.

The rearrangement links TRBV3-1 (or the pseudogene TRBV3-2) to TRBJ1-5, with TRBD1 matching over 8 bases. The CDR3 sequence is 13 residues long. The junction had 3 bases not matched to a gene; V was cut back by 5 bases and J by 6 bases. Germline V gene lookup returns CDR1 LGHDT and CDR2 YNNKEL (reference sequence). The CDR3 DNA sequence: TGTGCCAGCAGCTACGACAGGGGTCAGCCCCAGCATTTT. Its translation: CASSYDRGQPQHF.

This clone was seen only a few times. The chain recombines TRBV5-5 with TRBJ1-2, with no clear D. The CDR3 length is 13 residues. CDR1 is SGHKS and CDR2 is YYEKEE in the germline V gene (reference sequence). The germline V and J ends were trimmed by 4 bases and 8 bases, with 15 bases remaining between them. The DNA for the CDR3 is TGTGCCAGCAGCACGTGGGGAGGTTCGGGCTACACCTTC. This encodes CASSTWGGSGYTF.

The chain carries TRBV7-2 and TRBJ2-1, with 10 positions matching TRBD2. CDR3 size: 15 residues. Germline CDR1 is SGHTA and CDR2 is FQGNSA. V shed 2 bases and J 10 bases; nucleotides not matched to a gene: 8. CDR3 nucleotides: TGTGCCAGCAGCTTAAAAGCGGGAGGGGTGTGGGAGCAGTTCTTC. This gives the protein CASSLKAGGVWEQFF.

The chain carries TRBV11-2 and TRBJ2-5, with 8 bases matching TRBD2. The CDR3 has 16 residues. Losses at the gene ends were 1 base for V and 4 bases for J; bases not matched to a gene: 8. Per germline, CDR1 SGHAT and CDR2 FQNNGV. The CDR3 is CASSLAGGVQGETQYF. CDR3 bases: TGTGCCAGCAGCTTAGCGGGAGGGGTTCAGGGAGAGACCCAGTACTTC.

The chain employs TRBV4-1 and TRBJ2-1, with 9 positions matching TRBD1. CDR3 length: 17 residues. J was trimmed by 2 bases and V by 2 bases; bases with no gene match: 7. The germline V gene has CDR1 MGHRA and CDR2 YSYEKL. Here the CDR3 reads CASSQRGGQGPYNEQFF. CDR3 sequence (DNA): TGCGCCAGCAGCCAACGAGGGGGACAGGGTCCCTACAATGAGCAGTTCTTC.

The V gene is TRBV7-2, the J gene TRBJ1-3, with D tentatively TRBD1 (6 bases). Germline-derived CDR1 and CDR2 are SGHTA and FQGNSA. The CDR3 consists of 15 residues. Deletions cut 5 bases from V and 0 bases from J, with 11 bases between. The CDR3 here is CASSPLQGSGNTIYF. In DNA form, the CDR3 reads TGTGCCAGCAGCCCCCTACAGGGCTCTGGAAACACCATATATTTT.

The gene calls are TRBV6-5 and TRBJ1-2; 8 bases are shared with TRBD1. V lost 4 bases and J lost 5; bases outside the gene matches: 12. The CDR3 runs to 16 residues. Looked up from germline, CDR1 is MNHEY and CDR2 is SVGAGI. CDR3 DNA sequence: TGTGCCAGCAGTTTATCAGGGGGCGCGAGTTCTTATGGCTACACCTTC. Translated: CASSLSGGASSYGYTF.

V is TRBV3-1 (or the pseudogene TRBV3-2) and J is TRBJ1-2; the match to TRBD1 covers 7 bases. After removal of 6 bases from V and 6 bases from J, the junction contained 7 bases not matched to a gene. This CDR3 is built from 13 residues. The germline CDR1 and CDR2 sequences are LGHDT and YNNKEL (reference sequence). The CDR3 nucleotides read TGTGCCAGCAGTCTCAACAGGGGAAATGGCTACACCTTC. Translation: CASSLNRGNGYTF.

CDR3 coding DNA: TGTGCCAGCAGTTCCCCTGGCAGGGGTTATGAGCAGTTCTTC. As protein: CASSSPGRGYEQFF. The rearrangement joins TRBV28 to TRBJ2-1, with a tentative D call TRBD1 (6 bases). V was shortened by 4 bases and J by 8 bases, with 15 bases between the two germline ends. This CDR3 is built from 14 residues. Germline V gene data show CDR1 as MDHEN and CDR2 as SYDVKM.

The chain joins TRBV6-4 to TRBJ2-7; TRBD1 aligns across 10 bases. J was trimmed by 3 bases and V by 1 base; bases with no gene match: 21. The length of the CDR3 is 21 residues. Germline V gene sequence: CDR1 MRHNA, CDR2 SNTAGT. The CDR3 coding sequence is TGTGCCAGCAGTGACTTTAGACAGGGGGCCCTTCGACAGGGTTCCTTCTACGAGCAGTACGTC. Encoded protein: CASSDFRQGALRQGSFYEQYV.

CDR3 amino acids: CASSIGQLNTEAFF. CDR3 in DNA: TGTGCCAGTAGCATCGGACAGTTGAACACTGAAGCTTTCTTT. The genes are TRBV19 and TRBJ1-1, with a tentative D call TRBD1 (6 bases). Per the germline V gene, CDR1 is LNHDA and CDR2 is SQIVND (reference sequence). V was pared by 6 bases and J by 0 bases, with 11 bases between. CDR3 length: 14 residues.

This clone was seen once. The chain uses TRBV11-1 and TRBJ1-1, with a possible D match to TRBD1 (5 bases). Per germline, CDR1 SGHAT and CDR2 FQDESV (reference sequence). The length of the CDR3 is 13 residues. Between the trimmed V and J ends, which lost 5 bases and 0 bases, there was a span of 7 bases. The DNA of the CDR3 is TGTGCCAGCAGCACCAGGGTGAACACTGAAGCTTTCTTT. Residues: CASSTRVNTEAFF.

The rearrangement links TRBV18 to TRBJ1-6, with D perhaps matching TRBD1 (6 bases). Looked up from germline, CDR1 is KGHSH and CDR2 is LQKENI. The CDR3 has 13 residues. V lost 6 bases, J lost 14 bases, and 17 bases lay in between. CDR3 sequence: CASSGAFLDTLHF. CDR3 coding DNA: TGTGCCAGCTCGGGGGCTTTTTTGGACACCCTCCACTTT.

V and J are TRBV5-1 and TRBJ2-5, with 8 bases lining up with TRBD2. The CDR3 consists of 17 residues. Trimming removed 4 bases from V and 3 bases from J; junction bases left unmatched: 14. Germline-derived CDR1 and CDR2 are SGHRS and YFSETQ. CDR3 bases: TGCGCCAGCAGCCTCGATCGGGATGGACTAGCAGAAGAGACCCAGTACTTC. Amino acids: CASSLDRDGLAEETQYF.

The V gene is TRBV6-5, the J gene TRBJ1-3, with D maybe TRBD1 (6 bases). Per the germline V gene, CDR1 is MNHEY and CDR2 is SVGAGI. V lost 5 bases and J 4 bases, leaving 12 bases between the germline ends. The CDR3 is made up of 14 amino acids. As DNA, the CDR3 is TGTGCCAGCAGTACCCGGGACACCGGAAACACCATATATTTT. This sequence encodes CASSTRDTGNTIYF.

V usage is TRBV30 and J usage is TRBJ2-5, with 8 bases aligning to TRBD2. CDR1 and CDR2 from the germline V gene are GTSNPN and SVGIG (reference sequence). The CDR3 contains 15 residues. V lost 0 bases, J lost 5 bases, and 8 bases stayed unmatched. The CDR3 DNA follows: TGTGCCTGGAGTGTCGGTAGCGGGAATCTGGAGACCCAGTACTTC. This sequence encodes CAWSVGSGNLETQYF.

The chain combines TRBV2 with TRBJ1-2; 10 bases agree with TRBD1. The V segment lost 6 bases and the J segment 6 bases; nucleotides outside the gene matches: 10. The germline V gene has CDR1 SNHLY and CDR2 FYNNEI. This CDR3 comprises 15 residues. CDR3 DNA: TGTGCCAGCAGCGAAAATCCAGGACAGGGGGATGGCTACACCTTC. Encoded protein: CASSENPGQGDGYTF.